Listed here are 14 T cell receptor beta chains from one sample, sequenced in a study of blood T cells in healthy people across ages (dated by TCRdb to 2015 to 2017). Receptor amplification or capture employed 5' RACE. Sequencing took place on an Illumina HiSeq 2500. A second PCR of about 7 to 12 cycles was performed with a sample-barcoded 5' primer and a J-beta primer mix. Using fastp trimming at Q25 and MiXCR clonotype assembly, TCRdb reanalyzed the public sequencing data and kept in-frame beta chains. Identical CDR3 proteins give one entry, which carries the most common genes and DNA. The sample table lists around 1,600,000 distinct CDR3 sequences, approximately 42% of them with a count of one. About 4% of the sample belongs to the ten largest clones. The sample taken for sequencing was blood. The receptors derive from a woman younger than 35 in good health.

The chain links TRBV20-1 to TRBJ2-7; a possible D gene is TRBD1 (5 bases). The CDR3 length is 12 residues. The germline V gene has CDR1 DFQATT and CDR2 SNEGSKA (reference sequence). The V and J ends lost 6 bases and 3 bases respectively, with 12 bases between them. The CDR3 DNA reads TGCAGTGCACAGGATGAAAACTACGAGCAGTACTTC. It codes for CSAQDENYEQYF.

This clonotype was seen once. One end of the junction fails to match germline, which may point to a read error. CDR3 region: CASSLRLGGHQGTQYF. In DNA, the CDR3 is TGTGCCAGCAGTTTACGATTGGGGGGACACCAAGGGACCCAGTACTTC. J is TRBJ2-4 and V is TRBV28, with D possibly called TRBD1 or TRBD2 (6 bases each). The better agreement between TRBJ2-5 and the DNA end casts doubt on the J call. The CDR3 sequence is 16 residues long. Germline V lookup: CDR1 MDHEN, CDR2 SYDVKM.

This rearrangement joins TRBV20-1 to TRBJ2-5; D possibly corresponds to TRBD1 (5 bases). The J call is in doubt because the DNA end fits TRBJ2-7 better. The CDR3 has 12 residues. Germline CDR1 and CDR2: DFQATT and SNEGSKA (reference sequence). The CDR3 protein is CSARAGICEQYF. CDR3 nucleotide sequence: TGCAGTGCTAGGGCAGGGATCTGCGAGCAGTACTTC.

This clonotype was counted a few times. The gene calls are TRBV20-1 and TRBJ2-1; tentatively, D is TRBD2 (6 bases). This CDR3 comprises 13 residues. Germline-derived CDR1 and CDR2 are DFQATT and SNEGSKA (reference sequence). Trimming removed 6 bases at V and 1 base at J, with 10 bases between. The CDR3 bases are TGCAGTGCGCACGGGACTTCCTACAATGAGCAGTTCTTC. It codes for CSAHGTSYNEQFF.

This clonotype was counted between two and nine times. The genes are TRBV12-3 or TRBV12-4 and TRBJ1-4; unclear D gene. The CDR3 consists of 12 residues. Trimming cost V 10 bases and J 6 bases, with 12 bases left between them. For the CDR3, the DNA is TGTGCCATACAAGGGAGTGATGAAAAACTGTTTTTT. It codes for CAIQGSDEKLFF.

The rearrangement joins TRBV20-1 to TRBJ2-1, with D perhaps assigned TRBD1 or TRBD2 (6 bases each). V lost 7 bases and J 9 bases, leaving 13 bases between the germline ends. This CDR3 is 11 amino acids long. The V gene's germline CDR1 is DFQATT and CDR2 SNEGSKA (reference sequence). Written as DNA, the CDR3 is TGCAGTGGGGGGGCCTCGTCTGAGCAGTTCTTC. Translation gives CSGGASSEQFF.

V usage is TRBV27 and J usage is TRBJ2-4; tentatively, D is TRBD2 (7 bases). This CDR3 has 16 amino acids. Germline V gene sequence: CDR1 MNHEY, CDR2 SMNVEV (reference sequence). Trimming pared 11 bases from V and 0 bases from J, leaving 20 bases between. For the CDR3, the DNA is TGTGCCGCGTCGGAGGGGAGGGGGGTAGCCAAAAACATTCAGTACTTC. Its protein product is CAASEGRGVAKNIQYF.

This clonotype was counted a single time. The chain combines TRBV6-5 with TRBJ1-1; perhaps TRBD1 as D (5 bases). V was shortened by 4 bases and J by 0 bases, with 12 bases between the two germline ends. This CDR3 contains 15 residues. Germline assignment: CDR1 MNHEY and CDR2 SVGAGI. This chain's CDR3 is CASSWGRQLNTEAFF. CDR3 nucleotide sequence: TGTGCCAGCAGTTGGGGGAGGCAACTGAACACTGAAGCTTTCTTT.

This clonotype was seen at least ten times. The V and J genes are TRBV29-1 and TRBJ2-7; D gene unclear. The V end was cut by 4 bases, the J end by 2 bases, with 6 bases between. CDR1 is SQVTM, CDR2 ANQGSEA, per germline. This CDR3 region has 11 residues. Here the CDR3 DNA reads TGCAGCGTTGGGGTTCCCTACGAGCAGTACTTC. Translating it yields CSVGVPYEQYF.

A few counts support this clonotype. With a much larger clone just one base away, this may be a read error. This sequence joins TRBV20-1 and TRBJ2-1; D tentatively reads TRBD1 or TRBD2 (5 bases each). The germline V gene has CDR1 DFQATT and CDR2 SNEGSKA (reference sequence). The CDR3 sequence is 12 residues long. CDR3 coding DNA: TGCAGGGCAAGGGACGTCAACAATGAGCAGTTCTTC. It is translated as CRARDVNNEQFF.

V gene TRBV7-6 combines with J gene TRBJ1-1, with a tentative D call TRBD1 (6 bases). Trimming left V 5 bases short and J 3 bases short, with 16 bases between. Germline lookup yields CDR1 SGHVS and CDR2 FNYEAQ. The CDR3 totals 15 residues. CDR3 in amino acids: CASSMGTGGYTEAFF. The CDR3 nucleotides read TGTGCCAGCAGCATGGGTACGGGGGGCTACACTGAAGCTTTCTTT.

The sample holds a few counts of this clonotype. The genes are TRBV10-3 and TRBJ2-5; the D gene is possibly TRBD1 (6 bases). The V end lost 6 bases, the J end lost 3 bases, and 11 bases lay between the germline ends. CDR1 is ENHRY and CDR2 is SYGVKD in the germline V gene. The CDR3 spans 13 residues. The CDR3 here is CAISQQGEETQYF. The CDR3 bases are TGTGCCATCAGCCAACAGGGAGAAGAGACCCAGTACTTC.

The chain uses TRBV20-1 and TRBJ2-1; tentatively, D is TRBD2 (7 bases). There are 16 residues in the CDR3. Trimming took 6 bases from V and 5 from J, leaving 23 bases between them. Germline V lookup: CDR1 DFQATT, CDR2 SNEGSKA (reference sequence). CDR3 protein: CSASPLRSGGNNEQFF. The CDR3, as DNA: TGCAGTGCGTCCCCTCTTAGATCGGGGGGCAACAATGAGCAGTTCTTC.

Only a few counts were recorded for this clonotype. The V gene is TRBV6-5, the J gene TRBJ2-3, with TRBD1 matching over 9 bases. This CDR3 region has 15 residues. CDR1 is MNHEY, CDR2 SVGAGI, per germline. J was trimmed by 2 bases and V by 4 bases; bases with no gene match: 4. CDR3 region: CASSWTGAITDTQYF. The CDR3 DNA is TGTGCCAGCAGTTGGACAGGGGCCATCACAGATACGCAGTATTTT.